Listed here are 30 T cell receptor beta chains from one sample, sequenced in a study of control samples from healthy donors and cancer patients. The table came from immunoSEQ multiplex PCR; TCRdb's copy has only in-frame clones and leaves some out. The sample consists of about 130,000 clones, 85% to 95% of them appearing once. Source material: PBMCs. All receptors derive from a man older than 75 with head and neck cancer.

This sequence joins TRBV6-5 and TRBJ2-1; possible D gene TRBD1, 5 bases. V was trimmed by 7 bases and J by 4 bases, leaving 17 bases between them. This CDR3 has 15 residues. The germline gives CDR1 MNHEY, CDR2 SVGAGI. The chain's CDR3 is CASTLLGRTYNEQFF. Here the CDR3 DNA reads TGTGCCAGCACCCTCTTGGGGCGGACGTACAATGAGCAGTTCTTC.

The CDR3 is CASSSGQGDEKLFF. The CDR3 region has the DNA TGTGCCAGCAGCTCGGGACAGGGGGATGAAAAACTGTTTTTT. The chain combines TRBV7-8 with TRBJ1-4; TRBD1 matches at 11 bases. This CDR3 is built from 14 residues. With V trimmed by 4 bases and J by 6 bases, 1 base remained unmatched. Germline CDR1 is SGHVS and CDR2 is FQNEAQ.

V gene TRBV3-1 (or the pseudogene TRBV3-2) combines with J gene TRBJ1-3, with D unclear. The germline V gene has CDR1 LGHDT and CDR2 YNNKEL (reference sequence). The length of the CDR3 is 12 residues. V lost 2 bases and J lost 4, with 3 bases in between. The CDR3 sequence is CASSQSGNTIYF. CDR3 nucleotides: TGTGCCAGCAGCCAAAGCGGAAACACCATATATTTT.

V usage is TRBV30 and J usage is TRBJ1-6, with D perhaps TRBD1 (6 bases). The V and J ends lost 3 bases and 2 bases respectively, with 20 bases between them. CDR1 and CDR2 (germline): GTSNPN, SVGIG (reference sequence). The CDR3 contains 18 residues. CDR3 in amino acids: CAWSSDSFRSAYNSPLHF. The CDR3 nucleotides are TGTGCCTGGAGCTCGGACAGTTTCCGGAGCGCCTATAATTCACCCCTCCACTTT.

This clone was seen a single time. The rearrangement uses TRBV19 and TRBJ1-1; D uncertain. Germline V gene lookup returns CDR1 LNHDA and CDR2 SQIVND (reference sequence). V was clipped by 9 bases and J by 3 bases, with 14 bases between them. The CDR3 runs to 13 residues. The CDR3 nucleotides read TGTGCCAGCAAACGCGCGGGCCACACTGAAGCTTTCTTT. Residues: CASKRAGHTEAFF.

This chain uses TRBV7-2 with TRBJ1-4; D not certain. The germline gives CDR1 SGHTA, CDR2 FQGNSA. The CDR3 length is 14 residues. Trimming shortened V by 3 bases and J by 8 bases, and 13 bases separated the two germline ends. In DNA form, the CDR3 reads TGTGCCAGCAGCTTGTCAGTAGCGCCGGAAAAACTGTTTTTT. Amino acids: CASSLSVAPEKLFF.

This clone has a single count. The V gene is TRBV5-4, the J gene TRBJ2-1; D is perhaps TRBD1 (5 bases). This CDR3 comprises 16 residues. Germline V gene sequence: CDR1 SGHNT, CDR2 YYREEE (reference sequence). V dropped 3 bases and J dropped 5 bases, with 18 bases sitting between them. This chain's CDR3 is CASSSSSLRDNNEQFF. The CDR3 DNA follows: TGTGCCAGCAGCTCCTCTAGTCTCAGGGATAACAATGAGCAGTTCTTC.

The J gene is TRBJ2-3, the V gene TRBV5-4; D may be TRBD2 (7 bases). The CDR3 is made up of 16 amino acids. V lost 3 bases and J 10 bases, leaving 24 bases between the germline ends. The germline V gene has CDR1 SGHNT and CDR2 YYREEE (reference sequence). CDR3 DNA: TGTGCCAGCAGCTCGGGGGCCGGGACTAACCCAGAGGCGCAGTATTTT. It yields the protein CASSSGAGTNPEAQYF. Complete variable domain (other parts from reference TRBV5-4 and TRBJ2-3): ETGVTQSPTHLIKTRGQQVTLRCSSQSGHNTVSWYQQALGQGPQFIFQYYREEENGRGNFPPRFSGLQFPNYSSELNVNALELDDSALYLCASSSGAGTNPEAQYFGPGTRLTVL.

CDR3 residues: CASSPTSGAGTQYF. In DNA form, the CDR3 reads TGTGCCAGCAGTCCGACTAGCGGAGCGGGTACGCAGTATTTT. The chain carries TRBV11-3 and TRBJ2-3; TRBD2 matches 9 bases. The CDR3 totals 14 residues. Germline assignment: CDR1 SGHNT and CDR2 YENEEA. V shed 6 bases, J shed 8 bases, and the junction held 9 bases outside the gene matches. Based on the CDR3 plus reference TRBV11-3 and TRBJ2-3, the full variable domain is EAGVVQSPRYKIIEKKQPVAFWCNPISGHNTLYWYLQNLGQGPELLIRYENEEAVDDSQLPKDRFSAERLKGVDSTLKIQPAELGDSAVYLCASSPTSGAGTQYFGPGTRLTVL.

DNA of the CDR3: TGTGCCAGTAGCCTACAGGGCTCGGATGAGCAGTTCTTC. Protein sequence: CASSLQGSDEQFF. The rearrangement uses TRBV19 and TRBJ2-1; a possible D gene is TRBD1 (6 bases). The germline CDR1 and CDR2 sequences are LNHDA and SQIVND (reference sequence). The CDR3 runs 13 residues. Trimming removed 6 bases at V and 8 bases at J, with 14 bases between.

This chain links TRBV5-6 with TRBJ2-7; 8 bases align to TRBD2. Germline V gene sequence: CDR1 SGHDT, CDR2 YYEEEE. The CDR3 is 15 residues long. V shed 3 bases and J 7 bases; nucleotides not matched to a gene: 12. CDR3 coding DNA: TGTGCCAGCAGCTGGCGCCCAGCGGGAGTGGGGGAGCAGTACTTC. Its protein product is CASSWRPAGVGEQYF.

The chain has TRBV24-1 and TRBJ2-1; 9 nucleotides agree with TRBD2. Germline CDR1 KGHDR, CDR2 SFDVKD. The CDR3 contains 15 residues. The V and J ends lost 4 bases and 7 bases, in that order; junction bases with no gene match: 7. The CDR3 loop is CATSEGGGARNEQFF. The CDR3 nucleotides are TGTGCCACCAGTGAAGGCGGGGGGGCTCGTAATGAGCAGTTCTTC.

V is TRBV10-3 and J is TRBJ2-3; D perhaps matches TRBD2 (6 bases). CDR3 size: 13 residues. Trimming took 10 bases from V and 1 from J, leaving 12 bases between them. CDR1 ENHRY and CDR2 SYGVKD come from the germline V gene. The CDR3 here is CATGVSGTDTQYF. The DNA of the CDR3 is TGTGCCACGGGAGTTTCGGGCACAGATACGCAGTATTTT.

The V and J genes are TRBV18 and TRBJ1-4; D gene uncertain. Looked up from germline, CDR1 is KGHSH and CDR2 is LQKENI. CDR3 length equals 13 residues. V lost 3 bases and J lost 3, with 5 bases in between. CDR3 amino acids: CASSPRANEKLFF. Written as DNA, the CDR3 is TGTGCCAGCTCACCTAGGGCTAATGAAAAACTGTTTTTT. The entire variable domain, with the rest obtained from reference TRBV18 and TRBJ1-4, is as follows: NAGVMQNPRHLVRRRGQEARLRCSPMKGHSHVYWYRQLPEEGLKFMVYLQKENIIDESGMPKERFSAEFPKEGPSILRIQQVVRGDSAAYFCASSPRANEKLFFGSGTQLSVL.

The CDR3 DNA is TGCGCCAGCAGCTTTCTAGGGGACACCTACTATGGCTACACCTTC. Protein product: CASSFLGDTYYGYTF. This chain links TRBV5-1 with TRBJ1-2, with a possible D match to TRBD1 (6 bases). CDR1 and CDR2 (germline): SGHRS, YFSETQ. The CDR3 contains 15 residues. V was trimmed by 2 bases and J by 3 bases, leaving 14 bases between them.

The chain carries TRBV7-9 and TRBJ2-5, with 9 bases aligning to TRBD1. With V trimmed by 2 bases and J by 8 bases, 6 bases remained unmatched. Germline-derived CDR1 and CDR2 are SEHNR and FQNEAQ (reference sequence). The CDR3 has 14 amino acids. CDR3 sequence (DNA): TGTGCCAGCAGCTTACCGGGACAGGGAAGTACCCAGTACTTC. Protein: CASSLPGQGSTQYF.

V usage is TRBV3-1 (or the pseudogene TRBV3-2) and J usage is TRBJ1-1; 7 nucleotides agree with TRBD1. The V and J ends lost 1 base and 5 bases, in that order; junction bases with no gene match: 7. This CDR3 is built from 15 residues. Germline-derived CDR1 and CDR2 are LGHDT and YNNKEL (reference sequence). The DNA for the CDR3 is TGTGCCAGCAGCCAAGTCAACAGGGGAACTACTGAAGCTTTCTTT. It translates to CASSQVNRGTTEAFF.

The genes are TRBV6-6 and TRBJ1-2, with D perhaps TRBD1 (5 bases). The V gene's germline CDR1 is MNHNY and CDR2 SVGAGI (reference sequence). This CDR3 has 13 amino acids. V lost 2 bases and J 7 bases, leaving 11 bases between the germline ends. For the CDR3, the DNA is TGTGCCAGCAGTTACAGGGACGGGAGTGGCTACACCTTC. Protein sequence: CASSYRDGSGYTF.

DNA for the CDR3: TGTGCCACCAGCAGAGACACAGGGGCGCATGGCTACACCTTC. Translating it yields CATSRDTGAHGYTF. This sequence joins TRBV15 and TRBJ1-2; 7 nucleotides align to TRBD1. There are 14 residues in the CDR3. With V trimmed by 0 bases and J by 6 bases, 4 bases remained unmatched. Germline CDR1 and CDR2: LNHNV and YYDKDF (reference sequence).

The chain carries TRBV5-1 and TRBJ1-6; 9 positions agree with TRBD1. This CDR3 region has 14 residues. Germline-derived CDR1 and CDR2 are SGHRS and YFSETQ. V trimming: 4 bases; J trimming: 10 bases; junction bases outside the gene matches: 6. This CDR3 reads CASSPGTGFSPLHF. CDR3 nucleotide sequence: TGCGCCAGCAGCCCCGGGACAGGGTTCTCACCCCTCCACTTT.

The rearrangement joins TRBV6-2 or TRBV6-3 to TRBJ2-7, with no clear D. V lost 0 bases to trimming and J lost 3 bases, with 9 bases between them. This CDR3 comprises 14 residues. Germline values: CDR1 MNHEY, CDR2 SVGEGT. The CDR3 nucleotides are TGTGCCAGCAGTTACTCGATGCGGAGCTACGAGCAGTACTTC. It encodes CASSYSMRSYEQYF.

This clone was recorded only once. The rearrangement links TRBV3-1 (or the pseudogene TRBV3-2) to TRBJ2-7; TRBD2 is a possible D gene (5 bases). The CDR3 runs 14 residues. V lost 3 bases, J lost 7 bases, and 16 bases lay in between. Germline lookup yields CDR1 LGHDT and CDR2 YNNKEL (reference sequence). The CDR3 region has the DNA TGTGCCAGCAGCCATGGGCTAGCCTCGGGGGAGCAGTACTTC. Translation gives CASSHGLASGEQYF.

Here the CDR3 DNA reads TGTGCCTGGAGTGTACACCCGGGCACAGATACGCAGTATTTT. Protein: CAWSVHPGTDTQYF. This chain joins TRBV30 and TRBJ2-3, with no clear D. Germline values: CDR1 GTSNPN, CDR2 SVGIG (reference sequence). Trimming removed 0 bases at V and 1 base at J, with 8 bases between. The CDR3 consists of 14 residues. The full variable domain, its missing parts supplied by reference TRBV30 and TRBJ2-3, is SQTIHQWPATLVQPVGSPLSLECTVEGTSNPNLYWYRQAAGRGLQLLFYSVGIGQISSEVPQNLSASRPQDRQFILSSKKLLLSDSGFYLCAWSVHPGTDTQYFGPGTRLTVL.

V gene TRBV7-8 combines with J gene TRBJ1-6; unclear D gene. Germline V gene data show CDR1 as SGHVS and CDR2 as FQNEAQ. The CDR3 is 12 residues long. The V end lost 2 bases, the J end lost 9 bases, and 5 bases lay between the germline ends. CDR3 nucleotide sequence: TGTGCCAGCAGCTTAATAGGTTCACCCCTCCACTTT. This translates into CASSLIGSPLHF.

This chain links TRBV10-3 with TRBJ2-1; D unclear. Germline-derived CDR1 and CDR2 are ENHRY and SYGVKD. The CDR3 has 14 residues. The V gene lost 0 bases and the J gene lost 7 bases, with 10 bases spanning the gap. The DNA of the CDR3 is TGTGCCATCAGTGAGTCGAGTGGAAGGAATGAGCAGTTCTTC. Translating it yields CAISESSGRNEQFF.

V is TRBV5-1 and J is TRBJ2-3; 8 positions agree with TRBD2. The V and J ends lost 1 base and 0 bases, in that order; junction bases with no gene match: 1. Germline V CDR1 and CDR2: SGHRS, YFSETQ. This CDR3 is built from 15 residues. CDR3 sequence reads: CASSLQRGSTDTQYF. CDR3 coding DNA: TGCGCCAGCAGCTTGCAGCGGGGGAGCACAGATACGCAGTATTTT.

The chain uses TRBV6-5 and TRBJ1-2; D is ambiguous. The CDR3 length is 10 residues. From germline, CDR1 is MNHEY and CDR2 SVGAGI. The V and J ends lost 5 bases and 8 bases respectively, with 6 bases between them. CDR3 bases: TGTGCCAGCAGTCCCATCGGCTACACCTTC. Residues: CASSPIGYTF.

The gene calls are TRBV14 and TRBJ2-7, with D unresolved. This CDR3 is 13 amino acids long. V was trimmed by 6 bases and J by 1 base, leaving 10 bases between them. Per germline, CDR1 SGHDN and CDR2 FVKESK. CDR3 sequence reads: CASSRYLSYEQYF. The CDR3 nucleotides read TGTGCCAGCAGTCGGTACCTTTCCTACGAGCAGTACTTC.

The rearrangement joins TRBV7-9 to TRBJ2-5; D is perhaps TRBD1 (6 bases). The CDR3 sequence is 14 residues long. Trimming took off 5 bases at V and 0 bases at J, with 10 bases between the two ends. CDR1 SEHNR and CDR2 FQNEAQ come from the germline V gene (reference sequence). The CDR3 loop is CASSQDRDQETQYF. DNA of the CDR3: TGTGCCAGCAGCCAGGACAGAGACCAAGAGACCCAGTACTTC. Supplemented by reference TRBV7-9 and TRBJ2-5, the full variable domain reads DTGVSQNPRHKITKRGQNVTFRCDPISEHNRLYWYRQTLGQGPEFLTYFQNEAQLEKSRLLSDRFSAERPKGSFSTLEIQRTEQGDSAMYLCASSQDRDQETQYFGPGTRLLVL.

The gene calls are TRBV6-5 and TRBJ1-1, with D uncertain. Germline values: CDR1 MNHEY, CDR2 SVGAGI. This CDR3 has 13 amino acids. Trimming removed 3 bases at V and 1 base at J, with 6 bases between. The CDR3 loop reads CASSYAENTEAFF. As DNA, the CDR3 is TGTGCCAGCAGTTATGCGGAGAACACTGAAGCTTTCTTT.